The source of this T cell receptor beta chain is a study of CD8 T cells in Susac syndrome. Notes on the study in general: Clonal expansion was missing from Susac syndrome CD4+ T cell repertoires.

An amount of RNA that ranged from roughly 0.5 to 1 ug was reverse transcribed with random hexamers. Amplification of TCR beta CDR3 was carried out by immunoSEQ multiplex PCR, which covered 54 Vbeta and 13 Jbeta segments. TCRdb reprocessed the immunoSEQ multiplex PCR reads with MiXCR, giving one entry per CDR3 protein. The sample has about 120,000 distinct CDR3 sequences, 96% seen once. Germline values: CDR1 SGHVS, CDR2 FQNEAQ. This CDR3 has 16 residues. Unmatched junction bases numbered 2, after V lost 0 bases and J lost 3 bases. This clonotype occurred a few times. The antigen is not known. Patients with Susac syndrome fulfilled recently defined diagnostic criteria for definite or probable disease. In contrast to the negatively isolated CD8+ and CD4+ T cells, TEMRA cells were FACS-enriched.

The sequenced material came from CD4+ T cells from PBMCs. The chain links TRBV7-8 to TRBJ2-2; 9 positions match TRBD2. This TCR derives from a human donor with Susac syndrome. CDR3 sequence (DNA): TGTGCCAGCAGCTTAGCAACTAGCGGGTACACCGGGGAGCTGTTTTTT. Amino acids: CASSLATSGYTGELFF.